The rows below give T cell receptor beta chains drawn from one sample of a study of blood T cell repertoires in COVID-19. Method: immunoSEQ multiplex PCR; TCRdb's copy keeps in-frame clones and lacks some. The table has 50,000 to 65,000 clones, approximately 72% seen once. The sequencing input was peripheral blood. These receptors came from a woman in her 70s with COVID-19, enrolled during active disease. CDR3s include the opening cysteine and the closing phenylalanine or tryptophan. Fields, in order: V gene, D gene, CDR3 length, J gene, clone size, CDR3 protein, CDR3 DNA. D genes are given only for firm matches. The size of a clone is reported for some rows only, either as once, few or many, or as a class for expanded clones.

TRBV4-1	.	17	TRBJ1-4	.	CASSQETLATTNEKLFF	TGCGCCAGCAGCCAAGAAACCTTAGCAACAACTAATGAAAAACTGTTTTTT
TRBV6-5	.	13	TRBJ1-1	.	CASRDRMNTEAFF	TGTGCCAGCAGGGACAGAATGAACACTGAAGCTTTCTTT
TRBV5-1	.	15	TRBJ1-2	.	CASSLDSWSNYGYTF	TGCGCCAGCAGCTTAGACAGCTGGAGTAACTATGGCTACACCTTC
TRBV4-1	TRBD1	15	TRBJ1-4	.	CASSHPDRASEKLFF	TGCGCCAGCAGCCACCCGGACAGGGCGAGTGAAAAACTGTTTTTT
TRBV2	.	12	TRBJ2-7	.	CASSEGAYEQYF	TGTGCCAGCAGTGAAGGGGCATACGAGCAGTACTTC
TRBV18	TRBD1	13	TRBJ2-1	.	CASSPGQGNEQFF	TGTGCCAGCTCACCAGGACAGGGGAATGAGCAGTTCTTC
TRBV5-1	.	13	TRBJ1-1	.	CASSPGGITEAFF	TGCGCCAGCAGCCCCGGAGGCATCACTGAAGCTTTCTTT
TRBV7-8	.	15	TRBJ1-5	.	CASSPQRGGRQPQHF	TGTGCCAGCAGCCCCCAGAGGGGGGGCCGTCAGCCCCAGCATTTT
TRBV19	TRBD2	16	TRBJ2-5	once	CASSTSRAGGAETQYF	TGTGCCAGTAGTACCAGTCGGGCGGGGGGAGCCGAGACCCAGTACTTC
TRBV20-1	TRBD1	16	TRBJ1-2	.	CSASPTGKYSLYGYTF	TGCAGTGCTAGTCCGACAGGGAAGTATTCTCTATATGGCTACACCTTC
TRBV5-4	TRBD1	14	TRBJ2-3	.	CASSSRDRTDTQYF	TGTGCCAGCAGCTCCCGGGACAGGACAGATACGCAGTATTTT
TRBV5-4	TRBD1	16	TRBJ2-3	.	CASSLGDRGSTDTQYF	TGTGCCAGCAGCTTAGGGGACAGGGGTTCCACAGATACGCAGTATTTT
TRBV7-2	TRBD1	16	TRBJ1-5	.	CASSIPLDRMCQPQHF	TGTGCCAGCAGCATACCCTTGGACAGGATGTGTCAGCCCCAGCATTTT
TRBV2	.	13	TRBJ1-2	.	CASSESDIYGYTF	TGTGCCAGCAGTGAATCAGATATCTATGGCTACACCTTC
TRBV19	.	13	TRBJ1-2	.	CASSMGQNYGYTF	TGTGCCAGTAGTATGGGACAAAACTATGGCTACACCTTC
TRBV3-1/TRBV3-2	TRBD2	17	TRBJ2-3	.	CASSPYVVAGVGDTQYF	TGTGCCAGCAGCCCCTACGTGGTAGCGGGGGTGGGAGATACGCAGTATTTT
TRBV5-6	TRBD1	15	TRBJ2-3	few	CASSLGGQGADTQYF	TGTGCCAGCAGCTTAGGAGGACAGGGGGCGGATACGCAGTATTTT
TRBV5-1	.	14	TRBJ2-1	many	CASRVTESYNEQFF	TGCGCCAGCAGGGTGACAGAGAGCTACAATGAGCAGTTCTTC
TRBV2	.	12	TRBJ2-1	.	CASSERRSEQFF	TGTGCCAGCAGTGAACGGAGAAGCGAGCAGTTCTTC
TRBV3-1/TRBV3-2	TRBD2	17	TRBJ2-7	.	CASSQVPVGTTGYEQYF	TGTGCCAGCAGCCAAGTGCCCGTAGGGACTACCGGCTACGAGCAGTACTTC
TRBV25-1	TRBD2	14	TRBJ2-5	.	CASSGVGGQETQYF	TGTGCCAGCAGTGGGGTGGGGGGGCAAGAGACCCAGTACTTC
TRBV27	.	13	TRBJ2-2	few	CASSSSLAGELFF	TGTGCCAGCAGTTCGTCTTTAGCCGGGGAGCTGTTTTTT
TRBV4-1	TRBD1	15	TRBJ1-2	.	CASSTGGGRGYGYTF	TGCGCCAGCAGCACAGGGGGGGGGCGCGGCTATGGCTACACCTTC
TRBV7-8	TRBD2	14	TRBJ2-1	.	CASSVAGGPREQFF	TGTGCCAGCAGCGTAGCGGGAGGCCCGCGAGAGCAGTTCTTC
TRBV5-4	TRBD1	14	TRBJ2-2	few	CATRWGQGAGELFF	TGTGCCACCAGGTGGGGACAGGGGGCCGGGGAGCTGTTTTTT
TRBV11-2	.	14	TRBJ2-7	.	CASSLVREDYEQYF	TGTGCCAGCAGCTTAGTGAGGGAAGACTACGAGCAGTACTTC
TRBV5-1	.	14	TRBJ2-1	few	CASSLDGFRNEQFF	TGCGCCAGCAGCTTGGACGGCTTCAGGAATGAGCAGTTCTTC
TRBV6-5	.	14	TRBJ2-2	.	CASRTPTDTGELFF	TGTGCCAGCAGGACTCCTACGGACACCGGGGAGCTGTTTTTT
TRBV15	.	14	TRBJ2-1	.	CATSRESTYNEQFF	TGTGCCACCAGCAGAGAGTCGACTTACAATGAGCAGTTCTTC
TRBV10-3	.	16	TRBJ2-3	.	CAISDPFRESTDTQYF	TGTGCCATCAGTGACCCGTTTCGCGAAAGCACAGATACGCAGTATTTT
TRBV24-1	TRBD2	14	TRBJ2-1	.	CATSRTSGGDEQFF	TGTGCCACGTCCCGGACTAGCGGGGGTGATGAGCAGTTCTTC
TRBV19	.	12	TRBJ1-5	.	CASAVSNQPQHF	TGTGCCAGCGCGGTTAGCAATCAGCCCCAGCATTTT
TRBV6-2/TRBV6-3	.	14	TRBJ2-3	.	CASSLEGGPDTQYF	TGTGCCAGCAGTCTCGAGGGGGGGCCAGATACGCAGTATTTT
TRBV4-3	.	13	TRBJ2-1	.	CASSHLNGNEQFF	TGCGCCAGCAGCCACCTAAATGGCAATGAGCAGTTCTTC
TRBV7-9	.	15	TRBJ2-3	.	CASSSSLPGDNTQYF	TGTGCCAGCAGCTCCAGCCTCCCAGGGGACAATACGCAGTATTTT
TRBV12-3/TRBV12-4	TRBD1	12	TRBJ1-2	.	CASSPSDRGYTF	TGTGCCAGCAGCCCCTCGGACAGGGGCTACACCTTC
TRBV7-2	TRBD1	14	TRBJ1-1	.	CASSFQGVGTEAFF	TGTGCCAGCAGCTTCCAGGGGGTTGGCACTGAAGCTTTCTTT
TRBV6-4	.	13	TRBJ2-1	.	CASSGGEEGEQFF	TGTGCCAGCAGTGGTGGAGAGGAGGGTGAGCAGTTCTTC
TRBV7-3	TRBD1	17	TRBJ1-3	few	CASSSCRQGLPGNTIYF	TGTGCCAGCAGCTCCTGCCGACAGGGGCTTCCTGGAAACACCATATATTTT
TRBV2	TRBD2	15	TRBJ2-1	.	CASSPASGRWDEQFF	TGTGCCAGCAGTCCGGCTAGCGGGAGGTGGGATGAGCAGTTCTTC
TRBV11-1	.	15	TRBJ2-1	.	CASSLGGIGYNEQFF	TGTGCCAGCAGCTTAGGCGGGATTGGTTACAATGAGCAGTTCTTC
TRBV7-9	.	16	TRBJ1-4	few	CASSILGGPSNEKLFF	TGTGCCAGCAGCATTCTGGGGGGGCCATCTAATGAAAAACTGTTTTTT
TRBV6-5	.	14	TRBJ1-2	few	CASSQMSRAYGYTF	TGTGCCAGCAGCCAGATGTCCAGGGCGTATGGCTACACCTTC
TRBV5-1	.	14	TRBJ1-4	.	CASSLIPGGEKLFF	TGCGCCAGCAGCTTGATCCCGGGTGGGGAAAAACTGTTTTTT
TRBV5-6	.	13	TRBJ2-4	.	CASSLGGRNIQYF	TGTGCCAGCAGCCTTGGGGGGAGAAACATTCAGTACTTC
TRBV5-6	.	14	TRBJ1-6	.	CASSLAGMNSPLHF	TGTGCCAGCAGCTTGGCAGGGATGAATTCACCCCTCCACTTT
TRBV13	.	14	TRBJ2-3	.	CASSPRSTTDTQYF	TGTGCCAGCAGCCCCCGATCTACCACAGATACGCAGTATTTT
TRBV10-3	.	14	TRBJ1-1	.	CAISETGSSAEAFF	TGTGCCATCAGTGAAACGGGAAGTAGTGCTGAAGCTTTCTTT
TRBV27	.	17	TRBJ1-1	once	CASSGQLGRGANTEAFF	TGTGCCAGCAGCGGACAGCTAGGTAGGGGTGCTAACACTGAAGCTTTCTTT
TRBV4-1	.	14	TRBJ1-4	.	CASSQGQGGEKLFF	TGCGCCAGCAGCCAAGGTCAGGGCGGTGAAAAACTGTTTTTT
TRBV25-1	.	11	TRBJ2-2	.	CASSEFKELFF	TGTGCCAGCAGTGAATTTAAGGAGCTGTTTTTT
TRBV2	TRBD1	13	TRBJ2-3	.	CASSDRDRALGYF	TGTGCCAGCAGTGACCGGGACAGAGCCCTTGGGTATTTT
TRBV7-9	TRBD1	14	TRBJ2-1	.	CASSLETRDSEQFF	TGTGCCAGCAGCCTAGAAACCCGGGACAGTGAGCAGTTCTTC
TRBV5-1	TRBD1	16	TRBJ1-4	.	CASSPSSQGVKEKLFF	TGTGCCAGCAGCCCTTCCTCACAGGGGGTGAAGGAAAAACTGTTTTTT
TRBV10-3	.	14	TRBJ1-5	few	CAISESTVGQPQHF	TGTGCCATCAGTGAGTCTACAGTAGGTCAGCCCCAGCATTTT
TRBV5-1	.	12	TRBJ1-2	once	CASSLNGDGYTF	TGCGCCAGCAGCTTGAACGGGGATGGCTACACCTTC
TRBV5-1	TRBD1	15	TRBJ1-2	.	CASRMPGQGAGGYTF	TGCGCCAGCAGAATGCCGGGACAGGGGGCTGGTGGCTACACCTTC
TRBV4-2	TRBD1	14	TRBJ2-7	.	CASSLGGQGDEQYF	TGTGCCAGCAGCCTCGGGGGACAGGGCGACGAGCAGTACTTC
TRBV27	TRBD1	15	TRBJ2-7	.	CASSLGTGETYEQYF	TGTGCCAGCAGTTTGGGGACAGGGGAGACCTACGAGCAGTACTTC
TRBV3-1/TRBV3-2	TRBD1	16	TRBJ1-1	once	CASRDRGRGIDTEAFF	TGTGCCAGCAGAGATCGAGGCAGGGGGATCGACACTGAAGCTTTCTTT